Here is one T cell receptor beta chain with its context. The antigen is unknown. The Oncomine TCR Beta short-read assay was what sequenced the DNA obtained from cultured CD4+ T cells. TCRdb fed the PCR reads into MiXCR, producing one record per CDR3 protein. Of roughly 14,000 distinct CDR3 sequences listed, 29% are singletons. This entry comes from a study of vaccination and CD4 T cells after COVID-19. Documented treatment: approximately 9-day PBMC culture with coronavirus spike peptide pools or control peptides (ViraFEST assay). The specimen was CD4+ T cells from blood, cultured in vitro, collected before SARS-CoV-2 vaccination. The clonotype comes from a human donor who received a COVID-19 vaccine.

CDR3 coding DNA: TGTGCCAGCAGTTCAGTAGGAATACAAATCAACAATGAGCAGTTCTTC. It translates to CASSSVGIQINNEQFF. The chain couples TRBV6-5 to TRBJ2-1; D not certain. Germline values: CDR1 MNHEY, CDR2 SVGAGI. The length of the CDR3 is 16 residues. The V end was cut by 4 bases, the J end by 5 bases, with 18 bases between.